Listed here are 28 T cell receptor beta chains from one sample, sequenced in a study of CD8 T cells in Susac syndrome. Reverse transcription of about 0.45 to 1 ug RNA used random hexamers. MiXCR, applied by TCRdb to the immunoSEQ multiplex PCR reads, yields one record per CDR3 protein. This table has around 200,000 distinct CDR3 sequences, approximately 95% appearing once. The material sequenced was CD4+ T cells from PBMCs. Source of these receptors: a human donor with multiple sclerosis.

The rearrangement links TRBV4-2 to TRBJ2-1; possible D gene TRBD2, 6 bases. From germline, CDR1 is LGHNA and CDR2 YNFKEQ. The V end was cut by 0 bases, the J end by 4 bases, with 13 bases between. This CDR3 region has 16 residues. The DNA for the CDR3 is TGTGCCAGCAGCCAAGAGGGCGGGGTGGGGTACAATGAGCAGTTCTTC. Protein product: CASSQEGGVGYNEQFF.

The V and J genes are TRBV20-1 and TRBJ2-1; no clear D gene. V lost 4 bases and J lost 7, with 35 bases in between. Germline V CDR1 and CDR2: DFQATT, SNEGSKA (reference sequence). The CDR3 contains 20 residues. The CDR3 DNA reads TGCAGTGCTAACCTGCGGTTTACCCCGGACCTCCAGAAAAAAGAGAATGAGCAGTTCTTC. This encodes CSANLRFTPDLQKKENEQFF.

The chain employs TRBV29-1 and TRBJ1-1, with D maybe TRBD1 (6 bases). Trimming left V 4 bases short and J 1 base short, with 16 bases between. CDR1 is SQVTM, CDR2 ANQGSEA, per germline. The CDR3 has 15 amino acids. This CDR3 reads CSVAAGVVGNTEAFF. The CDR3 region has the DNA TGCAGCGTTGCGGCAGGGGTGGTGGGGAACACTGAAGCTTTCTTT.

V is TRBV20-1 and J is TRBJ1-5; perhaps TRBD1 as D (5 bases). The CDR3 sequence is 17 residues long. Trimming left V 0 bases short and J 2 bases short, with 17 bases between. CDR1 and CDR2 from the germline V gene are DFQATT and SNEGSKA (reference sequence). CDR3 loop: CSARDAPGIVGNQPQHF. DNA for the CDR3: TGCAGTGCTAGAGATGCGCCAGGGATCGTCGGCAATCAGCCCCAGCATTTT.

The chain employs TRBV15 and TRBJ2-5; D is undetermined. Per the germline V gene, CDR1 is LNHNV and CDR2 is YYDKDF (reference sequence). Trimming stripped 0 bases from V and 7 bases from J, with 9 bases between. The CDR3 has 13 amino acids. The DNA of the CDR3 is TGTGCCACCAGCAGAGATGGGTGGGCGACCCAGTACTTC. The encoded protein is CATSRDGWATQYF.

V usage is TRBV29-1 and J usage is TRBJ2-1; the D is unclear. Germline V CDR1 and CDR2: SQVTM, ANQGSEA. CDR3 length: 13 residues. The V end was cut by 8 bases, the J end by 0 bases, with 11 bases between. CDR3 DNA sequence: TGCAGCTCCCGCACCGTCTCCTACAATGAGCAGTTCTTC. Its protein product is CSSRTVSYNEQFF.

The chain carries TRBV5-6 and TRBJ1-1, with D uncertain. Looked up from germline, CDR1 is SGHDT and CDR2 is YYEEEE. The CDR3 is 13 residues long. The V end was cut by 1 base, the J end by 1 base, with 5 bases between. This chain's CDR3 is CASSLKPNTEAFF. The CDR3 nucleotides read TGTGCCAGCAGCTTGAAACCGAACACTGAAGCTTTCTTT.

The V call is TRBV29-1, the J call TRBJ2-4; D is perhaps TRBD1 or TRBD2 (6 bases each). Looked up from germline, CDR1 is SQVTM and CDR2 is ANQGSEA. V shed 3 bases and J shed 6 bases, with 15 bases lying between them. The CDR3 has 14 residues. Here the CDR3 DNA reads TGCAGCGTTGATTTAACGGGGGCGCCAAACATTCAGTACTTC. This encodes CSVDLTGAPNIQYF.

The chain's CDR3 is CAWTTGGYYGYTF. CDR3 nucleotide sequence: TGTGCCTGGACGACAGGGGGTTACTATGGCTACACCTTC. V and J are TRBV30 and TRBJ1-2; 9 bases are shared with TRBD1. This CDR3 spans 13 amino acids. Trimming cost V 4 bases and J 3 bases; bases outside gene matches: 3. Germline values: CDR1 GTSNPN, CDR2 SVGIG (reference sequence). The whole variable domain, remainder taken from reference TRBV30 and TRBJ1-2, is SQTIHQWPATLVQPVGSPLSLECTVEGTSNPNLYWYRQAAGRGLQLLFYSVGIGQISSEVPQNLSASRPQDRQFILSSKKLLLSDSGFYLCAWTTGGYYGYTFGSGTRLTVV.

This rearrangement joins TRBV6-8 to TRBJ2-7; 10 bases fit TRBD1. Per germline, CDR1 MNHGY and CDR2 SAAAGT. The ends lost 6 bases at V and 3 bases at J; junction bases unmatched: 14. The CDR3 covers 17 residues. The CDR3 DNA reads TGTGCCAGCAGAAAAGATTCCGGGACAGGGGTAATCTACGAGCAGTACGTC. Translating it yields CASRKDSGTGVIYEQYV.

In nucleotides, the CDR3 is TGTGCCACGGTGGGGGGGGCTTTAGAGACCCAGTACTTC. Translation: CATVGGALETQYF. The V call is TRBV27, the J call TRBJ2-5; D is possibly TRBD2 (7 bases). Germline CDR1 MNHEY, CDR2 SMNVEV (reference sequence). Trimming left V 10 bases short and J 4 bases short, with 16 bases between. This CDR3 spans 13 amino acids.

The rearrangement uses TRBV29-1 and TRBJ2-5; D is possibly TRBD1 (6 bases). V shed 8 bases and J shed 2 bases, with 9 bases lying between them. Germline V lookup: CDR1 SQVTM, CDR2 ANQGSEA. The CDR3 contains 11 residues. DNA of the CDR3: TGCAGCTCGGGACAACAAGAGACCCAGTACTTC. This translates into CSSGQQETQYF.

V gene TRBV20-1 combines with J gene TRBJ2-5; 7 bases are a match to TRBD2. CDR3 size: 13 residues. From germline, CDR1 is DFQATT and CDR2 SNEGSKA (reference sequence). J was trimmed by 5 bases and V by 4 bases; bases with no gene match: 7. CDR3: CSANGLGGETQYF. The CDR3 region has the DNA TGCAGTGCTAACGGACTAGGCGGGGAGACCCAGTACTTC.

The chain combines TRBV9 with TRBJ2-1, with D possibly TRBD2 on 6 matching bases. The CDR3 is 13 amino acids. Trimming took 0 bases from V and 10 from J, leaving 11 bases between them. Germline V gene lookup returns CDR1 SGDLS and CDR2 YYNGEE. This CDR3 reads CASSVGPLAEQFF. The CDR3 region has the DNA TGTGCCAGCAGCGTAGGCCCCCTAGCGGAGCAGTTCTTC.

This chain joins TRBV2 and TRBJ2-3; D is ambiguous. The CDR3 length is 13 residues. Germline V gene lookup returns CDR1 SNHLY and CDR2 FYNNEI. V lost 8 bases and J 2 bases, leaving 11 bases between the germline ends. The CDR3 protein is CASGGRSTDTQYF. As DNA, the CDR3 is TGTGCCAGCGGCGGCAGGTCCACAGATACGCAGTATTTT.

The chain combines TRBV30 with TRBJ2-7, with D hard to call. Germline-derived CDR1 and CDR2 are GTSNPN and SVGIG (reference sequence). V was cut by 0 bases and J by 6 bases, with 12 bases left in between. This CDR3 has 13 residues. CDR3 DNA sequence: TGTGCCTGGAGTGTCCAGTCCGTGGGCGAGCAGTACGTC. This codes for CAWSVQSVGEQYV.

Here the CDR3 DNA reads TGCAGCGTTGAACTGGGACAGGGGCTTTCCTCTGGAAACACCATATATTTT. Translated: CSVELGQGLSSGNTIYF. J is TRBJ1-3 and V is TRBV29-1; TRBD1 matches 10 bases. This CDR3 contains 17 residues. Germline CDR1 and CDR2: SQVTM and ANQGSEA. Trimming removed 2 bases from V and 0 bases from J; junction bases left unmatched: 7.

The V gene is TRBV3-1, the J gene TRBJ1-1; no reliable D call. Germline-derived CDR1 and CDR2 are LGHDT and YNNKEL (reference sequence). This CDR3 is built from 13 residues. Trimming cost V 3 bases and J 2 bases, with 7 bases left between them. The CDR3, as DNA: TGTGCCAGCAGCCATGACCGTAACACTGAAGCTTTCTTT. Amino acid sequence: CASSHDRNTEAFF. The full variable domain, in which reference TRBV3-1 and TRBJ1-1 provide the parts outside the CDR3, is DTAVSQTPKYLVTQMGNDKSIKCEQNLGHDTMYWYKQDSKKFLKIMFSYNNKELIINETVPNRFSPKSPDKAHLNLHINSLELGDSAVYFCASSHDRNTEAFFGQGTRLTVV.

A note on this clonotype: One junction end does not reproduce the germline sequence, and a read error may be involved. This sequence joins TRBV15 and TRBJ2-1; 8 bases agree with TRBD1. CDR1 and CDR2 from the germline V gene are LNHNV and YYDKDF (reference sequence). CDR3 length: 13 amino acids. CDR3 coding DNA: TGTGCCACCAGCAGACAGACAGGGGTAAGGTCGGTCTTC. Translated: CATSRQTGVRSVF. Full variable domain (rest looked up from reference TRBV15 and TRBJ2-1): DAMVIQNPRYQVTQFGKPVTLSCSQTLNHNVMYWYQQKSSQAPKLLFHYYDKDFNNEADTPDNFQSRRPNTSFCFLDIRSPGLGDTAMYLCATSRQTGVRSVFGPGTRLTVL.

CDR3 DNA: TGTGCCAGCAGCTTAGCGGATCAATTCGGGGAGCTGTTTTTT. Translated, it gives CASSLADQFGELFF. The J gene is TRBJ2-2, the V gene TRBV7-9; D unresolved. Germline V lookup: CDR1 SEHNR, CDR2 FQNEAQ (reference sequence). The CDR3 covers 14 residues. V lost 0 bases and J lost 7, with 9 bases in between.

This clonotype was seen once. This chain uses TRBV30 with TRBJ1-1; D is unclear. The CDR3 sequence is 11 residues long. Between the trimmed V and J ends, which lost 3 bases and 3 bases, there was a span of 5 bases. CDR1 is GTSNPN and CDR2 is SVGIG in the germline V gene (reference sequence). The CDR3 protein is CAWRGYTEAFF. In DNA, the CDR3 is TGTGCCTGGAGGGGCTACACTGAAGCTTTCTTT.

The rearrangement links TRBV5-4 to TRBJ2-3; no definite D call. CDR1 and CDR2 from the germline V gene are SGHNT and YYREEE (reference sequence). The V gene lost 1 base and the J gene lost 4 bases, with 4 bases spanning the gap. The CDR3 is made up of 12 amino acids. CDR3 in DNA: TGTGCCAGCAGCTTGAAAGCAGATACGCAGTATTTT. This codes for CASSLKADTQYF.

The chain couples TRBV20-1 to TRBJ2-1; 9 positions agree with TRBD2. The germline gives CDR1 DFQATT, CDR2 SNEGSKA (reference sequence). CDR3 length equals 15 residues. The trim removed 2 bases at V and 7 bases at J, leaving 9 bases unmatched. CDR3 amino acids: CSARWGSSGVNEQFF. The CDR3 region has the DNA TGCAGTGCTAGATGGGGGTCTAGCGGGGTGAATGAGCAGTTCTTC.

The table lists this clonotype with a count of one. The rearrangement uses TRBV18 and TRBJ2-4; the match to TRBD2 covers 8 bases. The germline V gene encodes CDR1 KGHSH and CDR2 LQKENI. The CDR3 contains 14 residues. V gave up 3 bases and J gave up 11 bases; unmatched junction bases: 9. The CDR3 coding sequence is TGTGCCAGCTCACCGGGACTAGGGTCGTTGCTTCAGTACTTC. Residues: CASSPGLGSLLQYF.

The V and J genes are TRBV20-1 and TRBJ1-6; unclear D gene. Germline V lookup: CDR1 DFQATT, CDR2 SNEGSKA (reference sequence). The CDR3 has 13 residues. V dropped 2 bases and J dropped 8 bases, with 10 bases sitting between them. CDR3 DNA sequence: TGCAGTGCTAGATTTAGGGTTGATTCACCCCTCCACTTT. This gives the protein CSARFRVDSPLHF.

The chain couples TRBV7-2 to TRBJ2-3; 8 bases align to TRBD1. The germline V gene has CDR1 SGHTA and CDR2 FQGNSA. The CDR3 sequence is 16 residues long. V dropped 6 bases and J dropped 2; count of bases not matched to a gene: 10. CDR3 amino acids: CASRTQGGPPTDTQYF. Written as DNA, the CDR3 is TGTGCCAGCAGGACACAGGGGGGCCCTCCCACAGATACGCAGTATTTT.

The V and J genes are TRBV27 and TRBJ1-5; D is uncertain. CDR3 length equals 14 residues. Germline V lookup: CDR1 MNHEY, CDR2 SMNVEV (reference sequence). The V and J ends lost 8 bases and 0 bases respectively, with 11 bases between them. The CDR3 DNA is TGTGCCAGCCGAACTTTAAATAGCAATCAGCCCCAGCATTTT. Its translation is CASRTLNSNQPQHF.

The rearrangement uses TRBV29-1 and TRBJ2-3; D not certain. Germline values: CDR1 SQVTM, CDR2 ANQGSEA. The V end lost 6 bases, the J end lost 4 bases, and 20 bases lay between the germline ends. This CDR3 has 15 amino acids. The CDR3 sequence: CSVPDPRHSADTQYF. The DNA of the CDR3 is TGCAGCGTCCCTGATCCGCGCCACAGTGCAGATACGCAGTATTTT.